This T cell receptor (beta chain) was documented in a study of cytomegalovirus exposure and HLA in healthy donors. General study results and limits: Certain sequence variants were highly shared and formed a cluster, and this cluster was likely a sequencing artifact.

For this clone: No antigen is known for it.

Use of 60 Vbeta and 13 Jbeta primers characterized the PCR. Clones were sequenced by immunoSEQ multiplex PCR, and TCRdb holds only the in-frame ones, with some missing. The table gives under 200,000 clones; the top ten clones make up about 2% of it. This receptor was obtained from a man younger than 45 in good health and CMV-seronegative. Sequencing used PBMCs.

CDR3 sequence: CASSLAGVSYNEQFF. The CDR3 DNA sequence: TGTGCCAGCAGCTTAGCGGGAGTCTCCTACAATGAGCAGTTCTTC. The V and J genes are TRBV11-2 and TRBJ2-1, with D possibly TRBD2 on 6 matching bases. The CDR3 runs to 15 residues. Looked up from germline, CDR1 is SGHAT and CDR2 is FQNNGV. V was trimmed by 1 base and J by 0 bases, leaving 7 bases between them. The full variable domain, its missing parts supplied by reference TRBV11-2 and TRBJ2-1, is EAGVAQSPRYKIIEKRQSVAFWCNPISGHATLYWYQQILGQGPKLLIQFQNNGVVDDSQLPKDRFSAERLKGVDSTLKIQPAKLEDSAVYLCASSLAGVSYNEQFFGPGTRLTVL.